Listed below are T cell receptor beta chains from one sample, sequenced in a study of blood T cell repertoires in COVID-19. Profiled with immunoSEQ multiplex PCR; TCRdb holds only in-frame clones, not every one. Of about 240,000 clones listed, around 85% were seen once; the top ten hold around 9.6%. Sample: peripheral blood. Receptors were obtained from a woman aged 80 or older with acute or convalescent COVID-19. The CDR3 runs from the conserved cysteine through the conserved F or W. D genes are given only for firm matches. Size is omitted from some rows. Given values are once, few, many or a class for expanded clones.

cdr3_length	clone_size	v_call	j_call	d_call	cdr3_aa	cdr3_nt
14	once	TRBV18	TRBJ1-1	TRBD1	CASSLSRDRVEAFF	TGTGCCAGCTCACTATCCCGGGACAGGGTTGAAGCTTTCTTT
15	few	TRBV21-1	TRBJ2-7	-	CASSGTGTGANEQYF	TGTGCCAGCAGCGGAACCGGGACAGGGGCCAACGAGCAGTACTTC
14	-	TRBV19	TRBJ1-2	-	CASSPNGGDYGYTF	TGTGCCAGTAGTCCGAACGGGGGTGACTATGGCTACACCTTC
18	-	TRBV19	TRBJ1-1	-	CASSIEDRKVSFGTEAFF	TGTGCCAGTAGTATAGAGGACAGAAAGGTTAGTTTTGGCACTGAAGCTTTCTTT
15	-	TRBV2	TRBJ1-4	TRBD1	CASTRDSAYNEKLFF	TGTGCCAGCACTCGGGACAGCGCCTACAATGAAAAACTGTTTTTT
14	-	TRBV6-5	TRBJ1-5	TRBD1	CASSRQGVRQPQHF	TGTGCCAGCAGTCGACAGGGGGTAAGGCAGCCCCAGCATTTT
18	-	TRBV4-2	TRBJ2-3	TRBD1	CASSQEGSGTGVTDTQYF	TGTGCCAGCAGCCAAGAAGGGTCCGGGACAGGGGTCACAGATACGCAGTATTTT
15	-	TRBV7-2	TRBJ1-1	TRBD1	CASSSRDRWNTEAFF	TGTGCCAGCAGCTCTAGGGACAGATGGAACACTGAAGCTTTCTTT
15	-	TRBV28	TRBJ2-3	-	CASSFSRYFSDTQYF	TGTGCCAGCAGTTTCTCCCGTTATTTCTCAGATACGCAGTATTTT
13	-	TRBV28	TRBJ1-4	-	CASSPPSPGKLFF	TGTGCCAGCAGCCCCCCGAGTCCCGGAAAACTGTTTTTT
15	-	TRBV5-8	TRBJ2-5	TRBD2	CASSLRLAGRETQYF	TGTGCCAGCAGCTTGCGTCTAGCGGGGAGAGAGACCCAGTACTTC
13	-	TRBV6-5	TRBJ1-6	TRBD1	CASSHRGDSPLHF	TGTGCCAGTTCACACAGGGGGGATTCACCCCTCCACTTT
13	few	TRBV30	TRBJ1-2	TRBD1	CALSTGQGYGYTF	TGTGCCTTAAGTACGGGACAGGGGTATGGCTACACCTTC
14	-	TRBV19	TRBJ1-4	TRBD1	CASSSRQGEEKLFF	TGTGCCAGTAGTTCACGACAGGGTGAAGAAAAACTGTTTTTT
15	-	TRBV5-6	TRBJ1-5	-	CASRRRGANNQPQHF	TGTGCCAGCAGACGGCGGGGGGCCAACAATCAGCCCCAGCATTTT
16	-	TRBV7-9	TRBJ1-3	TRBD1	CASSSLSGQGWHTIYF	TGTGCCAGCAGCTCACTTTCGGGACAGGGGTGGCACACCATATATTTT
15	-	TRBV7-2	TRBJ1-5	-	CASSPGQGKRQPQHF	TGTGCCAGCAGCCCAGGGCAGGGTAAGCGTCAGCCCCAGCATTTT
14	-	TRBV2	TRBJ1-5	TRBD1	CASIRDRGEQPQHF	TGTGCCAGCATCCGGGACAGGGGGGAACAGCCCCAGCATTTT
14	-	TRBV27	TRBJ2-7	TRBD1	CASSFRDSNYEQYF	TGTGCCAGCAGTTTCCGGGACAGTAACTACGAGCAGTACTTC
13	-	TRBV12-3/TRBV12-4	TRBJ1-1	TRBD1	CASIRTGGGEAFF	TGTGCCAGCATCCGGACAGGGGGTGGTGAAGCTTTCTTT
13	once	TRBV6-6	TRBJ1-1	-	CASSYSPGTEAFF	TGTGCCAGCAGTTACTCGCCGGGGACTGAAGCTTTCTTT
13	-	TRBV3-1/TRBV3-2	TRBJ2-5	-	CASSREGGETQYF	TGTGCCAGCAGCCGGGAGGGGGGAGAGACCCAGTACTTC
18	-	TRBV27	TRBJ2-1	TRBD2	CASSLTPVGTRTYNEQFF	TGTGCCAGCAGTTTAACCCCCGTCGGGACTAGGACCTACAATGAGCAGTTCTTC
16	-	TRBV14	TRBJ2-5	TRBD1	CASSHWGQGAGETQYF	TGTGCCAGCAGCCACTGGGGACAGGGGGCTGGAGAGACCCAGTACTTC
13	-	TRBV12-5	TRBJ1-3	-	CASGSSGGNTIYF	TGTGCTAGTGGTTCCTCGGGTGGAAACACCATATATTTT
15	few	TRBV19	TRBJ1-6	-	CASRAQGSNNSPLHF	TGTGCCAGTAGGGCACAGGGTAGCAATAATTCACCCCTCCACTTT
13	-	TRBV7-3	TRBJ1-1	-	CASSPSGPGGAFF	TGTGCCAGCAGCCCCTCGGGACCCGGGGGAGCTTTCTTT
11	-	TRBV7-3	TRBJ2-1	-	CASSSQGEQFF	TGTGCCAGCAGCTCCCAGGGCGAGCAGTTCTTC
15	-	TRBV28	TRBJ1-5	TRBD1	CASSSNRQGDQPQHF	TGTGCCAGCAGCTCAAATCGACAGGGGGACCAGCCCCAGCATTTT
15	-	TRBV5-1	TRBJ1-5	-	CASSLEAGDGQPQHF	TGCGCCAGCAGCTTGGAGGCGGGGGACGGTCAGCCCCAGCATTTT
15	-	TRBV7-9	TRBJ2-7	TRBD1	CASSLGGTGPYEQYF	TGTGCCAGCAGCTTAGGGGGGACAGGCCCCTACGAGCAGTACTTC
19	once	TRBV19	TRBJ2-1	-	CASSPGEGRWGHWNNEQFF	TGTGCCAGTAGTCCGGGGGAGGGGCGGTGGGGACACTGGAACAATGAGCAGTTCTTC
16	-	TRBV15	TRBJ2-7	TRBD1	CATSRDLRDRAYEQYF	TGTGCCACCAGCAGAGATCTTCGGGACAGAGCCTACGAGCAGTACTTC
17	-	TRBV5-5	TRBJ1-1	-	CASSLVWTNEWNTEAFF	TGTGCCAGCAGCTTGGTATGGACAAACGAATGGAACACTGAAGCTTTCTTT
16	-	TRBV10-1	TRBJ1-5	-	CASSDDSLPSNQPQHF	TGCGCCAGCAGTGACGACAGTCTCCCTAGCAATCAGCCCCAGCATTTT
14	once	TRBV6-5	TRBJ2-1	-	CASNPGTSYNEQFF	TGTGCCAGCAACCCCGGGACATCCTACAATGAGCAGTTCTTC
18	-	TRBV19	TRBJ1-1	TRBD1	CASSAHRGPLMVNTEAFF	TGTGCCAGTAGTGCCCACAGGGGCCCCTTGATGGTAAACACTGAAGCTTTCTTT
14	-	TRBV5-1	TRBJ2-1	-	CASSLQSSNDEQFF	TGCGCCAGCAGCTTGCAAAGCTCCAACGATGAGCAGTTCTTC
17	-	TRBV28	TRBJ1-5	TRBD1	CASSTSGTGRSNQPQHF	TGTGCCAGCAGTACCTCGGGGACAGGTCGTAGCAATCAGCCCCAGCATTTT
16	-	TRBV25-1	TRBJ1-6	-	CASSQRGSSYNSPLHF	TGTGCCAGCAGCCAAAGGGGGAGCTCCTATAATTCACCCCTCCACTTT
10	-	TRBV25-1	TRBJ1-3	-	CASRGNTIYF	TGTGCCAGTCGGGGAAACACCATATATTTT
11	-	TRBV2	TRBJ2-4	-	CASSGQASEYF	TGTGCCAGCAGTGGGCAGGCGAGTGAGTACTTC
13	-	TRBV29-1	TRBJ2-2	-	CSVEGSWAGELFF	TGCAGCGTCGAGGGCAGCTGGGCCGGGGAGCTGTTTTTT
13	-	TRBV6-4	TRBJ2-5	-	CASSVTRGETQYF	TGTGCCAGCAGTGTAACTAGGGGGGAGACCCAGTACTTC